These 9 T cell receptor beta chains share one sample of origin, sequenced in a study of blood T cell repertoires in COVID-19. The protocol was immunoSEQ multiplex PCR, while the TCRdb copy is restricted to in-frame clones and leaves out a portion. The sample has 68,000 or so clones, about 82% seen once. Sequenced sample: peripheral blood. These receptors were taken from a human donor in a cohort sampled during active COVID-19.

V and J are TRBV5-1 and TRBJ2-7; 8 bases match TRBD2. Trimming at V came to 7 bases and at J to 7 bases, leaving 10 bases not matched to a gene. In germline, CDR1 is SGHRS, CDR2 YFSETQ. There are 13 residues in the CDR3. The CDR3 DNA follows: TGCGCCAGCGGCGCCGGGGGGGCGAAGGAGCAGTACTTC. This gives the protein CASGAGGAKEQYF.

The rearrangement joins TRBV3-1 (or the pseudogene TRBV3-2) to TRBJ2-1, with TRBD1 identical over 7 bases. The CDR3 sequence is 14 residues long. V was clipped by 7 bases and J by 2 bases; unmatched bases: 5. Germline V gene sequence: CDR1 LGHDT, CDR2 YNNKEL (reference sequence). CDR3 residues: CASNRQGAYNEQFF. The CDR3 DNA follows: TGTGCCAGCAACCGACAGGGAGCCTACAATGAGCAGTTCTTC.

The chain joins TRBV9 to TRBJ2-7; 7 nucleotides align to TRBD1. Germline V gene sequence: CDR1 SGDLS, CDR2 YYNGEE. The CDR3 length is 17 residues. Trimming cost V 0 bases and J 3 bases; bases outside gene matches: 12. The CDR3 DNA sequence: TGTGCCAGCAGCGTAGATGATAGCTGGGGACAGCTCTACGAGCAGTACTTC. Protein sequence: CASSVDDSWGQLYEQYF.

The chain links TRBV30 to TRBJ2-7, with D perhaps TRBD1 (5 bases). The germline V gene encodes CDR1 GTSNPN and CDR2 SVGIG (reference sequence). This CDR3 comprises 12 residues. V was cut by 1 base and J by 4 bases, with 8 bases left in between. CDR3 region: CAWSAKGYEQYF. In DNA, the CDR3 is TGTGCCTGGAGTGCCAAGGGGTACGAGCAGTACTTC.

V and J are TRBV18 and TRBJ2-4; tentative D call: TRBD2 (5 bases). The CDR3 consists of 14 residues. The germline V and J ends were trimmed by 3 bases and 6 bases, with 12 bases remaining between them. Germline V gives CDR1 KGHSH, CDR2 LQKENI. The CDR3 loop reads CASSPGITGNIQYF. CDR3 DNA: TGTGCCAGCTCACCCGGGATAACGGGAAACATTCAGTACTTC.

J is TRBJ1-5 and V is TRBV7-2, with 9 bases lining up with TRBD1. Germline trimming cut 2 bases from V and 0 bases from J; bases unmatched to any gene: 11. Germline loops: CDR1 SGHTA, CDR2 FQGNSA. CDR3 length: 19 amino acids. The CDR3 nucleotides read TGTGCCAGCAGCTTATCGCGTAGGACAGGGGCTTTTAGCAATCAGCCCCAGCATTTT. Translating gives CASSLSRRTGAFSNQPQHF. Drawing the rest from reference TRBV7-2 and TRBJ1-5, the complete variable domain is GAGVSQSPSNKVTEKGKDVELRCDPISGHTALYWYRQSLGQGLEFLIYFQGNSAPDKSGLPSDRFSAERTGGSVSTLTIQRTQQEDSAVYLCASSLSRRTGAFSNQPQHFGDGTRLSIL.

The chain joins TRBV5-1 to TRBJ1-5; unclear D gene. Between the trimmed V and J ends, which lost 6 bases and 5 bases, there was a span of 15 bases. Germline CDR1 and CDR2: SGHRS and YFSETQ. This CDR3 is 14 amino acids long. CDR3 sequence reads: CASKPSSGDQPQHF. The CDR3 DNA sequence: TGCGCCAGCAAGCCAAGTAGCGGAGATCAGCCCCAGCATTTT. Full variable domain (remainder filled in from reference TRBV5-1 and TRBJ1-5): KAGVTQTPRYLIKTRGQQVTLSCSPISGHRSVSWYQQTPGQGLQFLFEYFSETQRNKGNFPGRFSGRQFSNSRSEMNVSTLELGDSALYLCASKPSSGDQPQHFGDGTRLSIL.

The CDR3 DNA reads TGCGCCAGCAGCCAAGATCGGGACTTCTCTGGGGCCAACGTCCTGACTTTC. Translating gives CASSQDRDFSGANVLTF. This chain connects TRBV4-1 to TRBJ2-6, with a weak D call TRBD2 (6 bases). The CDR3 runs to 17 residues. Germline V gives CDR1 MGHRA, CDR2 YSYEKL. V was pared by 0 bases and J by 0 bases, with 9 bases between.

V usage is TRBV3-1 (or the pseudogene TRBV3-2) and J usage is TRBJ2-4, with 9 bases fitting TRBD2. The CDR3 sequence is 15 residues long. Trimming removed 4 bases from V and 3 bases from J; junction bases left unmatched: 4. The germline CDR1 and CDR2 sequences are LGHDT and YNNKEL (reference sequence). The CDR3 DNA sequence: TGTGCCAGCAGCCCGTGGCGGGGGGGCAAAAACATTCAGTACTTC. It is translated as CASSPWRGGKNIQYF.